This T cell receptor (beta chain) was captured in a study of OX40 agonist ivuxolimab in advanced cancers. Generated by immunoSEQ multiplex PCR, the TCRdb table keeps only in-frame clones and is missing some. The sample shows around 110,000 clones, 80% to 95% of them seen only once. The CDR3 totals 16 residues. V trimming: 5 bases; J trimming: 10 bases; junction bases outside the gene matches: 15. Germline CDR1 is MGHRA and CDR2 is YSYEKL. The origin of this receptor is an adult with an advanced solid tumor such as melanoma, head and neck, liver or kidney cancer. The sequencing here drew on CD4+ or CD8+ T cells sorted from blood, taken in a trial of the OX40 agonist ivuxolimab. The chain recombines TRBV4-1 with TRBJ2-1; 9 bases are shared with TRBD2. CDR3: CASSYSGTSSPVEQFF. The DNA for the CDR3 is TGCGCCAGCAGCTACTCCGGGACTAGCTCCCCGGTGGAGCAGTTCTTC.